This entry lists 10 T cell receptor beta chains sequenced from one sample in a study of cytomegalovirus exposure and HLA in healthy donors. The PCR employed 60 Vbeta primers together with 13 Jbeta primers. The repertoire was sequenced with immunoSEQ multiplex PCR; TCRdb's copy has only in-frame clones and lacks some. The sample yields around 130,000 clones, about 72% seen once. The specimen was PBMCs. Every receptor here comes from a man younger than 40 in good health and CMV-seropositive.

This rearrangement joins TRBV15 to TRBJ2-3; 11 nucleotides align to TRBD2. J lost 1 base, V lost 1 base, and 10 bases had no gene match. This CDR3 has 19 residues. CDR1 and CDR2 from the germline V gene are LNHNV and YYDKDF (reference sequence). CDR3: CATSRVGTQGLAGTDTQYF. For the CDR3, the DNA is TGTGCCACCAGCAGAGTAGGGACTCAGGGACTAGCGGGCACAGATACGCAGTATTTT. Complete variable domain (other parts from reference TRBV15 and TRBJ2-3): DAMVIQNPRYQVTQFGKPVTLSCSQTLNHNVMYWYQQKSSQAPKLLFHYYDKDFNNEADTPDNFQSRRPNTSFCFLDIRSPGLGDTAMYLCATSRVGTQGLAGTDTQYFGPGTRLTVL.

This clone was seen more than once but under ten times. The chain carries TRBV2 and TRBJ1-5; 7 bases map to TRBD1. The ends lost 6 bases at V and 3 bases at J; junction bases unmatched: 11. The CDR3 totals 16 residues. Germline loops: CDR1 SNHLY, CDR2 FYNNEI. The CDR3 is CASRENAGGINQPQHF. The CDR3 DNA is TGTGCCAGCAGGGAAAATGCAGGGGGGATCAATCAGCCCCAGCATTTT.

This chain's CDR3 is CASSLDRRQIPIYEQYF. The CDR3 DNA reads TGCGCCAGCAGCTTGGATCGGCGACAGATTCCAATCTACGAGCAGTACTTC. The chain joins TRBV5-1 to TRBJ2-5, with a weak D call TRBD1 (5 bases). Near its end, the DNA agrees better with TRBJ2-7, so the J call may be wrong. Germline CDR1 is SGHRS and CDR2 is YFSETQ. This CDR3 comprises 17 residues.

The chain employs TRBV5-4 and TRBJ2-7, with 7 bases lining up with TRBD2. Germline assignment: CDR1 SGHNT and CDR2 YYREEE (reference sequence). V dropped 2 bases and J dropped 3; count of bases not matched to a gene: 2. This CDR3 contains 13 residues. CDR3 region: CASSFGTNYEQYF. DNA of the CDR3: TGTGCCAGCAGCTTTGGGACTAACTACGAGCAGTACTTC.

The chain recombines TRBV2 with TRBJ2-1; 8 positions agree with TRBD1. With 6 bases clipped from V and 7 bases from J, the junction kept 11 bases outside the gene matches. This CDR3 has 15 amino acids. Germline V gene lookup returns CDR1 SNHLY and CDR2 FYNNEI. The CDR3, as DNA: TGTGCCAGCAGGGGTGACAGGGGTGAATCGAATGAGCAGTTCTTC. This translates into CASRGDRGESNEQFF.

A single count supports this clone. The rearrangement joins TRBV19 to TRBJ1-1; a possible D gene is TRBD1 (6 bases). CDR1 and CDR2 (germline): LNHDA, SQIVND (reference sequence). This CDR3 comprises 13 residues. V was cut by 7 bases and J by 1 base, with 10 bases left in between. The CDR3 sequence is CASNTDRNTEAFF. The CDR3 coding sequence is TGTGCCAGTAATACGGACAGGAACACTGAAGCTTTCTTT.

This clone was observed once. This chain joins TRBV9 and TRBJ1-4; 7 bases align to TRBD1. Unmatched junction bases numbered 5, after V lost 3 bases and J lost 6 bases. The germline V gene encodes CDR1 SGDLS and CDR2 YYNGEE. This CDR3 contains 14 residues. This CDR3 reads CASSAQGFDEKLFF. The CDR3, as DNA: TGTGCCAGCAGCGCACAGGGGTTCGATGAAAAACTGTTTTTT.

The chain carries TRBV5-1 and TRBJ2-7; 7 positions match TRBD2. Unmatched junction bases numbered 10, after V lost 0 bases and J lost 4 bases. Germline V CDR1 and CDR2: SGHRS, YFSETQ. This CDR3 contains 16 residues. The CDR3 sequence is CASSLVPGGSPYEQYF. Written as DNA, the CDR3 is TGCGCCAGCAGCTTGGTCCCGGGAGGTAGCCCTTACGAGCAGTACTTC.

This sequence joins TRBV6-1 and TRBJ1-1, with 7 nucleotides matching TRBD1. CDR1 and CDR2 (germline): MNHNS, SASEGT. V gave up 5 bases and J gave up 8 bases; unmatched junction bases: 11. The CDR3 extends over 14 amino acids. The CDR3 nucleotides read TGTGCCAGCAGTTCCGGGACAGACTACGGAGAAGCTTTCTTT. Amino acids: CASSSGTDYGEAFF.

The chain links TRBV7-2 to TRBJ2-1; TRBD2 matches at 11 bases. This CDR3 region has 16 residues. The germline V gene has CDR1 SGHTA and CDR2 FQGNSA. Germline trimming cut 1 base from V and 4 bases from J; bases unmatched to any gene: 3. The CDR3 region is CASSLGGTSGYNEQFF. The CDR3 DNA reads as TGTGCCAGCAGCTTAGGAGGGACTAGCGGATACAATGAGCAGTTCTTC.